What follows are 14 T cell receptor beta chains derived from one specimen sequenced in a study of cytomegalovirus exposure and HLA in healthy donors. With 60 Vbeta and 13 Jbeta primers, the PCR was carried out. The assay was immunoSEQ multiplex PCR, and TCRdb's table has in-frame clones only and misses some. The sample gives 100,000 to 150,000 clones, approximately 80% of which show up once; 1.5% is in the top ten. The sequenced material came from PBMCs. The receptors here all came from a female donor in good health and CMV-seronegative.

This clone was picked up one time. The V call is TRBV9, the J call TRBJ1-1, with D unclear. CDR1 and CDR2 (germline): SGDLS, YYNGEE. The CDR3 length is 13 residues. Trimming pared 0 bases from V and 3 bases from J, leaving 6 bases between. The CDR3 sequence: CASSVELYTEAFF. CDR3 in DNA: TGTGCCAGCAGCGTAGAGCTCTACACTGAAGCTTTCTTT.

The gene calls are TRBV28 and TRBJ2-7; 8 bases fit TRBD2. Germline V CDR1 and CDR2: MDHEN, SYDVKM. The length of the CDR3 is 15 residues. Unmatched junction bases numbered 9, after V lost 5 bases and J lost 3 bases. The CDR3: CASSPRGSGDYEQYF. The CDR3 DNA follows: TGTGCCAGCAGTCCGCGAGGTAGCGGGGACTACGAGCAGTACTTC.

The chain links TRBV11-2 to TRBJ2-1; weak D call: TRBD2 (7 bases). Trimming stripped 4 bases from V and 8 bases from J, with 21 bases between. CDR1 SGHAT and CDR2 FQNNGV come from the germline V gene. This CDR3 comprises 16 residues. The DNA for the CDR3 is TGTGCCAGCAGCTCACACAGGTTTGGGGGGGGCCATGAGCAGTTCTTC. Its protein product is CASSSHRFGGGHEQFF.

V is TRBV6-7 and J is TRBJ1-1; 7 bases are shared with TRBD1. TRBV6-7 is an open reading frame whose function is uncertain. V lost 11 bases to trimming and J lost 1 base; unmatched junction nucleotides: 4. The CDR3 has 12 residues. CDR3 residues: CAPRDRNTEAFF. The CDR3, as DNA: TGTGCCCCCAGGGACAGGAACACTGAAGCTTTCTTT.

This clone has more than one count but fewer than ten. The V gene is TRBV9, the J gene TRBJ2-5, with a weak D call TRBD1 (5 bases). There are 15 residues in the CDR3. CDR1 and CDR2 (germline): SGDLS, YYNGEE. V shed 0 bases and J shed 2 bases, with 11 bases lying between them. In DNA form, the CDR3 reads TGTGCCAGCAGCGTAGCCACAGGCCTTCAAGAGACCCAGTACTTC. Translated, it gives CASSVATGLQETQYF.

This clone appeared once. This sequence joins TRBV28 and TRBJ1-2; D is unresolved. Germline lookup yields CDR1 MDHEN and CDR2 SYDVKM. The CDR3 has 13 residues. Trimming took 7 bases from V and 2 from J, leaving 11 bases between them. Here the CDR3 reads CASMGTTNYGYTF. The DNA for the CDR3 is TGTGCCAGCATGGGCACAACCAACTATGGCTACACCTTC.

This chain uses TRBV28 with TRBJ2-4, with 8 positions matching TRBD1. Germline CDR1 reads MDHEN; CDR2 reads SYDVKM. Unmatched junction bases numbered 3, after V lost 2 bases and J lost 0 bases. CDR3 length: 16 amino acids. The CDR3 sequence is CASSLTDRVAKNIQYF. The CDR3 DNA sequence: TGTGCCAGCAGTTTAACGGACAGGGTAGCCAAAAACATTCAGTACTTC.

This clone has more than one count but fewer than ten. The chain is built from TRBV6-5 and TRBJ2-7, with TRBD2 matching 10 bases. The germline V gene encodes CDR1 MNHEY and CDR2 SVGAGI. The CDR3 is 14 residues long. Trimming cost V 2 bases and J 6 bases; bases outside gene matches: 4. The CDR3 reads CASSYASGRGEQYF. The CDR3 DNA is TGTGCCAGCAGTTACGCGAGCGGGAGGGGCGAGCAGTACTTC.

V gene TRBV4-1 combines with J gene TRBJ1-3; D remains ambiguous. V lost 0 bases to trimming and J lost 5 bases, with 8 bases between them. The CDR3 runs 14 residues. The germline CDR1 and CDR2 sequences are MGHRA and YSYEKL. This CDR3 is CASSQEWRRNTIYF. CDR3 bases: TGCGCCAGCAGCCAAGAGTGGAGGAGAAACACCATATATTTT.

The V and J genes are TRBV5-6 and TRBJ2-1; weak D call: TRBD1 (5 bases). Germline V gene sequence: CDR1 SGHDT, CDR2 YYEEEE. The germline V and J ends were trimmed by 0 bases and 3 bases, with 10 bases remaining between them. The CDR3 covers 15 residues. The CDR3 reads CASSLEGVGYNEQFF. The CDR3 DNA sequence: TGTGCCAGCAGCTTGGAAGGGGTCGGCTACAATGAGCAGTTCTTC.

The CDR3 region has the DNA TGTGCCAGCAGCCCTAGGACAGGGCTTGGCTACACCTTC. Encoded protein: CASSPRTGLGYTF. The J gene is TRBJ1-2, the V gene TRBV9; 8 nucleotides agree with TRBD1. This CDR3 has 13 amino acids. CDR1 SGDLS and CDR2 YYNGEE come from the germline V gene. V dropped 4 bases and J dropped 7; count of bases not matched to a gene: 6.

The rearrangement uses TRBV7-6 and TRBJ2-3; 16 positions match TRBD2. This CDR3 is built from 17 residues. Germline-derived CDR1 and CDR2 are SGHVS and FNYEAQ. V gave up 5 bases and J gave up 4 bases; unmatched junction bases: 6. CDR3 region: CASSPGTSGRVADTQYF. CDR3 nucleotides: TGTGCCAGCAGCCCCGGGACTAGCGGGAGGGTGGCAGATACGCAGTATTTT.

The genes are TRBV19 and TRBJ1-1, with a weak D call TRBD1 (6 bases). V dropped 3 bases and J dropped 5 bases, with 10 bases sitting between them. Germline assignment: CDR1 LNHDA and CDR2 SQIVND (reference sequence). This CDR3 is 13 amino acids long. DNA of the CDR3: TGTGCCAGTAGTATCCAGGGGCGAACTGAAGCTTTCTTT. Protein: CASSIQGRTEAFF.

The chain employs TRBV6-5 and TRBJ2-5; TRBD2 matches 11 bases. The CDR3 is made up of 15 amino acids. CDR1 is MNHEY and CDR2 is SVGAGI in the germline V gene. Trimming removed 4 bases from V and 3 bases from J; junction bases left unmatched: 4. The CDR3 loop reads CASSSRLAGKETQYF. In nucleotides, the CDR3 is TGTGCCAGCAGTTCTCGACTAGCGGGAAAAGAGACCCAGTACTTC.